These 26 T cell receptor beta chains share one sample of origin, sequenced in a study of Graves' ophthalmopathy and Graves' hyperthyroidism. Scientists amplified the TCR beta CDR3 regions from RNA transcripts. Second-round multiplex PCR came after first-round RT-PCR with HTBI primers. TCRdb used MiXCR to reprocess the multiplex PCR reads, holding one entry per CDR3 protein. The sample holds roughly 400,000 distinct CDR3 sequences, 18% seen once. Sequencing was done on a sample of peripheral blood. The receptors originated from a woman between 18 and 30 years old with Graves' ophthalmopathy.

The sample holds many counts of this clonotype. The rearrangement links TRBV6-1 to TRBJ2-7, with a possible D match to TRBD2 (6 bases). The CDR3 sequence is 15 residues long. Trimming left V 4 bases short and J 2 bases short, with 15 bases between. Germline V CDR1 and CDR2: MNHNS, SASEGT. CDR3: CASSGGTGATYEQYF. The CDR3 DNA reads as TGTGCCAGCAGTGGCGGGACTGGGGCCACCTACGAGCAGTACTTC.

This clonotype showed up many times. The chain carries TRBV6-2 or TRBV6-3 and TRBJ1-2, with a possible D match to TRBD1 (5 bases). The V gene lost 8 bases and the J gene lost 7 bases, with 17 bases spanning the gap. Germline CDR1 MNHEY, CDR2 SVGEGT. The CDR3 sequence is 13 residues long. The CDR3 is CASGYRDVSGYTF. The DNA for the CDR3 is TGTGCCAGCGGATACCGGGACGTCTCTGGCTACACCTTC.

This clonotype has ten or more counts. The chain couples TRBV28 to TRBJ1-1, with D perhaps matching TRBD1 (6 bases). The CDR3 has 16 residues. From germline, CDR1 is MDHEN and CDR2 SYDVKM. The V gene lost 5 bases and the J gene lost 0 bases, with 16 bases spanning the gap. CDR3 nucleotides: TGTGCCAGCAGTCCTACGGACAGCTATTTGAACACTGAAGCTTTCTTT. Its translation: CASSPTDSYLNTEAFF.

In its sample, this clonotype was seen many times. The J gene is TRBJ2-5, the V gene TRBV30; a possible D gene is TRBD2 (7 bases). The germline CDR1 and CDR2 sequences are GTSNPN and SVGIG (reference sequence). With 3 bases removed from V and 5 bases from J, the gap between germline ends came to 13 bases. The CDR3 runs to 13 residues. This CDR3 reads CAWRGGGLETQYF. DNA of the CDR3: TGTGCCTGGAGAGGGGGGGGGCTGGAGACCCAGTACTTC.

This clonotype was observed many times. The chain uses TRBV7-8 and TRBJ1-1; D unresolved. CDR3 length equals 12 residues. Germline lookup yields CDR1 SGHVS and CDR2 FQNEAQ. V lost 5 bases to trimming and J lost 8 bases, with 12 bases between them. As DNA, the CDR3 is TGTGCCAGCAGCCATACGGGCGGGGAAGCTTTCTTT. Its protein is CASSHTGGEAFF. Looking up the rest from reference TRBV7-8 and TRBJ1-1 gives the full variable domain: GAGVSQSPRYKVAKRGQDVALRCDPISGHVSLFWYQQALGQGPEFLTYFQNEAQLDKSGLPSDRFFAERPEGSVSTLKIQRTQQEDSAVYLCASSHTGGEAFFGQGTRLTVV.

This clonotype was seen at least ten times. The chain carries TRBV19 and TRBJ1-1; no reliable D call. Trimming left V 10 bases short and J 5 bases short, with 20 bases between. The CDR3 runs 14 residues. CDR1 is LNHDA, CDR2 SQIVND, per germline (reference sequence). The CDR3 sequence: CATPRVAEWTEAFF. Here the CDR3 DNA reads TGTGCCACCCCGCGGGTTGCTGAGTGGACTGAAGCTTTCTTT.

Many counts were recorded for this clonotype. V is TRBV28 and J is TRBJ1-3; D uncertain. There are 15 residues in the CDR3. Germline loops: CDR1 MDHEN, CDR2 SYDVKM. The V gene lost 4 bases and the J gene lost 4 bases, with 14 bases spanning the gap. The CDR3 spells CASSSWGVGGNTIYF. The CDR3 DNA reads TGTGCCAGCAGTTCTTGGGGAGTGGGAGGAAACACCATATATTTT.

This clonotype was seen many times. This chain joins TRBV4-2 and TRBJ2-5; 9 bases agree with TRBD2. The CDR3 length is 17 residues. Germline assignment: CDR1 LGHNA and CDR2 YNFKEQ. V gave up 1 base and J gave up 3 bases; unmatched junction bases: 9. The CDR3 bases are TGTGCCAGCAGCCAAGGTAGAATGGCTAGCGGGGAAGAGACCCAGTACTTC. It codes for CASSQGRMASGEETQYF.

This clonotype occurred many times. The J gene is TRBJ2-7, the V gene TRBV29-1, with TRBD1 matching 11 bases. Germline CDR1 SQVTM, CDR2 ANQGSEA. V trimming: 1 base; J trimming: 7 bases; junction bases outside the gene matches: 9. CDR3 length: 15 residues. This chain's CDR3 is CSVEARGQGAYEQYF. The CDR3 DNA is TGCAGCGTTGAAGCGCGAGGACAGGGGGCGTATGAGCAGTACTTC.

This clonotype was detected many times. J is TRBJ1-1 and V is TRBV12-3 or TRBV12-4, with 7 bases lining up with TRBD1. The trim removed 4 bases at V and 8 bases at J, leaving 1 base unmatched. The CDR3 covers 11 residues. CDR3 sequence reads: CASSWDSEAFF. In DNA form, the CDR3 reads TGTGCCAGCAGTTGGGACAGCGAAGCTTTCTTT.

This clonotype was observed at least ten times. The CDR3 DNA follows: TGTGCCAGCAGCTTAGGCCCCGCTAGCGGGAGGGCCTACGAGCAGTACTTC. Amino acid sequence: CASSLGPASGRAYEQYF. The chain couples TRBV11-2 to TRBJ2-7; 12 nucleotides line up with TRBD2. The CDR3 has 17 amino acids. J gave up 2 bases and V 1 base, and 6 bases lay outside the gene matches. CDR1 and CDR2 (germline): SGHAT, FQNNGV.

This clonotype was observed at least ten times. The genes are TRBV25-1 and TRBJ2-5; a possible D gene is TRBD1 (6 bases). The V and J ends lost 7 bases and 7 bases respectively, with 19 bases between them. Germline CDR1 is MGHDK and CDR2 is SYGVNS. This CDR3 region has 14 residues. The CDR3 loop reads CASTLGQGSGTQYF. The CDR3 DNA reads TGTGCCAGCACCCTAGGGCAGGGGTCGGGGACCCAGTACTTC.

This clonotype was seen repeatedly, ten times or more. V is TRBV7-2 and J is TRBJ2-5; 9 bases line up with TRBD2. The CDR3 loop spans 16 amino acids. With V trimmed by 5 bases and J by 5 bases, 12 bases remained unmatched. Germline V CDR1 and CDR2: SGHTA, FQGNSA. The DNA of the CDR3 is TGTGCCAGCAGCCTCCCCGCGGGAGGGCTGGGGGAGACCCAGTACTTC. Protein product: CASSLPAGGLGETQYF.

The rearrangement links TRBV7-3 to TRBJ1-2; perhaps TRBD1 as D (6 bases). CDR1 is SGHTA, CDR2 FQGTGA, per germline. The CDR3 is made up of 15 amino acids. The V gene lost 4 bases and the J gene lost 5 bases, with 17 bases spanning the gap. CDR3 in DNA: TGTGCCAGCAGCTACGACCGGGACAAGGAATATGGCTACACCTTC. This codes for CASSYDRDKEYGYTF.

This clonotype was recorded at least ten times. The V gene is TRBV27, the J gene TRBJ1-1, with D unresolved. Trimming took 6 bases from V and 1 from J, leaving 9 bases between them. The germline V gene has CDR1 MNHEY and CDR2 SMNVEV (reference sequence). The CDR3 consists of 13 residues. The CDR3 here is CASSEMPNTEAFF. The CDR3 coding sequence is TGTGCCAGCAGCGAAATGCCGAACACTGAAGCTTTCTTT.

The table lists this clonotype with many counts. The chain has TRBV7-3 and TRBJ2-5; D gene ambiguous. The length of the CDR3 is 18 residues. V lost 1 base and J 4 bases, leaving 22 bases between the germline ends. Germline V gene sequence: CDR1 SGHTA, CDR2 FQGTGA. CDR3 region: CASSLKVWATVLRETQYF. The CDR3, as DNA: TGTGCCAGCAGCTTAAAAGTCTGGGCTACCGTGTTACGAGAGACCCAGTACTTC.

This clonotype was counted many times. The chain couples TRBV12-3 or TRBV12-4 to TRBJ1-5; TRBD1 matches at 7 bases. This CDR3 is 16 amino acids long. V shed 5 bases, J shed 1 base, and the junction held 8 bases outside the gene matches. CDR3 protein: CASSARTGPSNQPQHF. DNA for the CDR3: TGTGCCAGCAGTGCCCGGACAGGTCCCAGCAATCAGCCCCAGCATTTT.

This clonotype was detected ten times or more. Compared with germline, one end of the junction differs, possibly owing to a read error. The chain joins TRBV27 to TRBJ2-7; TRBD2 is a possible D gene (6 bases). Germline CDR1 reads MNHEY; CDR2 reads SMNVEV (reference sequence). CDR3 length: 15 amino acids. CDR3 residues: CASSLDGRGSCEQYF. In nucleotides, the CDR3 is TGTGCCAGCAGTTTGGACGGGAGAGGCTCCTGCGAGCAGTACTTC.

On this clonotype itself: One end of the junction varies from germline; a read error may be responsible. V is TRBV6-5 and J is TRBJ2-7; D is undetermined. The CDR3 is made up of 16 amino acids. Germline lookup yields CDR1 MNHEY and CDR2 SVGAGI. The CDR3: CTSSYSVVSGSYEQYF. Written as DNA, the CDR3 is TGTACCAGCAGTTACTCTGTTGTGAGTGGATCCTACGAGCAGTACTTC.

This clonotype was seen many times. The rearrangement joins TRBV28 to TRBJ2-4, with 8 bases lining up with TRBD1. This CDR3 contains 13 residues. V shed 4 bases and J 15 bases; nucleotides not matched to a gene: 11. Germline V CDR1 and CDR2: MDHEN, SYDVKM. The CDR3 loop reads CASSSARTGKLYF. The CDR3 DNA reads as TGTGCCAGCAGTTCCGCGAGGACAGGGAAACTGTACTTC. The whole variable domain, filled in from reference TRBV28 and TRBJ2-4, reads DVKVTQSSRYLVKRTGEKVFLECVQDMDHENMFWYRQDPGLGLRLIYFSYDVKMKEKGDIPEGYSVSREKKERFSLILESASTNQTSMYLCASSSARTGKLYFGAGTRLSVL.

This clonotype occurred many times. This chain joins TRBV9 and TRBJ1-6; the match to TRBD1 covers 9 bases. This CDR3 comprises 15 residues. After removal of 0 bases from V and 7 bases from J, the junction contained 2 bases not matched to a gene. CDR1 is SGDLS and CDR2 is YYNGEE in the germline V gene. Here the CDR3 reads CASSVADRGNSPLHF. The CDR3 DNA follows: TGTGCCAGCAGCGTAGCTGACAGGGGGAATTCACCCCTCCACTTT. Variable domain in full (rest from reference TRBV9 and TRBJ1-6): DSGVTQTPKHLITATGQRVTLRCSPRSGDLSVYWYQQSLDQGLQFLIQYYNGEERAKGNILERFSAQQFPDLHSELNLSSLELGDSALYFCASSVADRGNSPLHFGNGTRLTVT.

At least ten counts were recorded for this clonotype. The chain employs TRBV28 and TRBJ1-6; 9 bases align to TRBD1. The CDR3 is made up of 16 amino acids. The germline V gene encodes CDR1 MDHEN and CDR2 SYDVKM. The junction had 13 bases not matched to a gene; V was cut back by 6 bases and J by 10 bases. The CDR3 loop is CASRARDREGGSPLHF. The CDR3 DNA sequence: TGTGCCAGCAGGGCTCGGGACAGGGAGGGTGGGTCACCCCTCCACTTT.

This clonotype was seen ten or more times. The V call is TRBV7-2, the J call TRBJ2-7, with unresolved D. Trimming took off 3 bases at V and 0 bases at J, with 12 bases between the two ends. CDR1 and CDR2 from the germline V gene are SGHTA and FQGNSA. The CDR3 runs to 15 residues. The CDR3, as DNA: TGTGCCAGCAGCTTTCCGGGCTCAAGCTCCTACGAGCAGTACTTC. This encodes CASSFPGSSSYEQYF.

The table lists this clonotype with many counts. The V and J genes are TRBV6-5 and TRBJ1-6, with D perhaps matching TRBD1 (5 bases). This CDR3 is built from 15 residues. V was shortened by 0 bases and J by 8 bases, with 11 bases between the two germline ends. Germline lookup yields CDR1 MNHEY and CDR2 SVGAGI. The CDR3 bases are TGTGCCAGCAGTTACTCAGGGTCGGGGGATTCACCCCTCCACTTT. Its translation is CASSYSGSGDSPLHF.

This clonotype has at least ten counts. The rearrangement joins TRBV7-9 to TRBJ1-1, with no clear D. The V and J ends lost 5 bases and 0 bases respectively, with 13 bases between them. CDR3 size: 15 residues. Germline CDR1 SEHNR, CDR2 FQNEAQ (reference sequence). This CDR3 reads CASSNQGLMNTEAFF. The CDR3 DNA sequence: TGTGCCAGCAGCAACCAAGGTCTCATGAACACTGAAGCTTTCTTT.

The sample holds many counts of this clonotype. CDR3 protein: CASRGGYEQYF. As DNA, the CDR3 is TGTGCCAGCAGGGGGGGGTACGAGCAGTACTTC. The V call is TRBV11-2, the J call TRBJ2-7; 7 bases match TRBD2. The CDR3 consists of 11 residues. Losses at the gene ends were 6 bases for V and 4 bases for J; bases not matched to a gene: 0. Germline lookup yields CDR1 SGHAT and CDR2 FQNNGV. The entire variable domain, with the rest obtained from reference TRBV11-2 and TRBJ2-7, is as follows: EAGVAQSPRYKIIEKRQSVAFWCNPISGHATLYWYQQILGQGPKLLIQFQNNGVVDDSQLPKDRFSAERLKGVDSTLKIQPAKLEDSAVYLCASRGGYEQYFGPGTRLTVT.